The clone carrying this TCR beta chain was observed once. The record originates from a study of control samples from healthy donors and cancer patients. Germline V gene sequence: CDR1 SGHTA, CDR2 FQGNSA. Trimming cost V 5 bases and J 2 bases; bases outside gene matches: 6. The CDR3 spans 15 residues. TCRdb keeps only in-frame clones here, not all; method: immunoSEQ multiplex PCR. This table has about 150,000 clones, roughly 94% appearing once. Sequencing was carried out using blood. The chain recombines TRBV7-2 with TRBJ2-7; 10 nucleotides agree with TRBD1. This TCR was sampled from a woman aged 35 to 49 in good health. The CDR3 DNA reads as TGTGCCAGCAGCCGTGACAGGGGGCTGGCCTACGAGCAGTACTTC. This encodes CASSRDRGLAYEQYF.